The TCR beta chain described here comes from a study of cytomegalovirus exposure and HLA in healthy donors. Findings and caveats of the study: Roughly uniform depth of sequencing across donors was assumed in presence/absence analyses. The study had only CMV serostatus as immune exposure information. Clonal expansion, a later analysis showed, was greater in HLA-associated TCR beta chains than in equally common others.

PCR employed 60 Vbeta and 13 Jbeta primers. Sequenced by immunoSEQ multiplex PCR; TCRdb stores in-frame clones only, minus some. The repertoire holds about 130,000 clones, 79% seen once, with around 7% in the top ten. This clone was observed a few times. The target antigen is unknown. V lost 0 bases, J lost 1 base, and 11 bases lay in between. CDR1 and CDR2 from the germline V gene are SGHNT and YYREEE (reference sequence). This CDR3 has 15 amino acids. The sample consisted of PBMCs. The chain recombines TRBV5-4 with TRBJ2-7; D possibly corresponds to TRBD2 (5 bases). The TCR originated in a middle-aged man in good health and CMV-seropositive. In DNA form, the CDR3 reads TGTGCCAGCAGCTTGGAGTATGAGGGATCCTACGAGCAGTACTTC. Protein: CASSLEYEGSYEQYF.